This T cell receptor beta chain emerged from a study of blood T cell repertoires in COVID-19. Study overall: There were acute and convalescent COVID-19 samples, and they came from the United States, Italy and Spain. Sample material is recorded as cDNA or gDNA derived from T cells, B-cell-depleted T cells, or PBMCs.

In the original analysis: How many nucleated cells were present was estimated from reference gene primer amplification. Sequencing used immunoSEQ multiplex PCR; TCRdb keeps in-frame clones, though not all of them. V and J calls and clone size are as listed in that table; D and trimming were resolved from the DNA. The top ten clones hold 8% to 10% of a sample with more than 65,000 clones, around 84% of them seen once. The CDR3 covers 13 residues. The J segment lost 6 bases and the V segment lost 6 bases, leaving 8 bases of the junction unmatched. Looked up from germline, CDR1 is LGHNA and CDR2 is YNFKEQ.

The origin of this receptor is an elderly woman with acute or convalescent COVID-19. The chain links TRBV4-2 to TRBJ2-7, with 7 positions matching TRBD1. Sequencing used peripheral blood. Here the CDR3 DNA reads TGTGCCAGCAGTATACAGGGGTTGGGCGAGCAGTACTTC. Protein product: CASSIQGLGEQYF.